These T cell receptor beta chains were read from a single sample in a study of T-cell memory formation after mild COVID-19. Each CDR3 protein is one row after TCRdb ran MiXCR on the 5' RACE reads. The sample yields under 250,000 distinct CDR3 sequences, around 30% seen once. Sample: PBMCs or a T cell subset sorted from them (not recorded which). The receptor set was obtained from an adult woman who had mild COVID-19 (a few samples of this study predate the infection). Cell type and time point are not known. Each CDR3 is given without its conserved first and last residue. Rows may omit the clone size; those that give it use once, few, many or a size class.

cdr3_aa	v_call	clone_size
ASSSGPGTNTEAF	TRBV7-2	.
SVERLMNTEAF	TRBV29-1	.
SVVQETQY	TRBV29-1	.
AWSRKGSNQPQH	TRBV30	few
ASSPGGQRMNTEAF	TRBV7-9	few
ASSPGPISPLH	TRBV7-3	.
SVEIGGSYNEQF	TRBV29-1	.
ASRAQGAVGEQF	TRBV2	few
ASSFGTAKYQETQY	TRBV27	.
ASSRRDAGRDIQY	TRBV6-5	few
ASSILAGGVTDTQY	TRBV7-3	once
ASSPRTPMYNEQF	TRBV7-2	.
ASRLGPDLNSPLH	TRBV7-6	.
ASSQWTGARYYEQY	TRBV7-9	.
ASRTRDRSTDTQY	TRBV6-1	.
ASSQDSNTGFYEQY	TRBV4-2	few
ASSLGRDYGYT	TRBV12-3/TRBV12-4	.
SVAPGWGEKLF	TRBV29-1	few
ASSFLTGELF	TRBV11-2	.
ATSSKLAGGTGELF	TRBV15	.
ASSWRDSVDKTQY	TRBV5-1	few
SGVTGLNLPDTQY	TRBV20-1	.
ASSQRSYNEQF	TRBV7-9	.
ASRDYEQY	TRBV6-6	few
ASSRMAGNYNEQY	TRBV11-2	few
SASLAANTGELF	TRBV20-1	many
ATSEGGRNEQF	TRBV24-1	few
ASSLVGPGKYEQY	TRBV28	few
ASRTTGGNIQY	TRBV19	.
ASSYPGAGNTIY	TRBV6-2/TRBV6-3	few
AISPRAGPSSYEQY	TRBV10-3	few
ASSFTGGNEQF	TRBV27	.
ASSQTGPRAQH	TRBV12-3/TRBV12-4	once
ASGRYEQY	TRBV6-2/TRBV6-3	few
ASRLAGGAEQF	TRBV6-4	.
ASSLDTPGAGNTIY	TRBV5-1	few
ASSVGGGNAGQF	TRBV9	few
ASRKGVTGELF	TRBV6-5	.
ASPPEFGAF	TRBV7-2	.
ASSQAAALSSGRLNEQF	TRBV4-3	few
ASSVDPPMGNEQF	TRBV9	few
ASSTRGPGGYT	TRBV3-1	.
ASSPGGPPRAEAF	TRBV3-1	.
ASSLTLAGVLETQY	TRBV7-9	once
ASSLAPRGETQY	TRBV7-2	.
ASSVPGRKAYEQY	TRBV12-3/TRBV12-4	.
ASSSPRGWERYTDTQY	TRBV7-9	.
ASRRTSGSLEYEQY	TRBV5-1	.
ASSLPGSAEQY	TRBV5-4	few
ASRDSATNEKLF	TRBV19	.
ASSHHGDYEQY	TRBV4-3	.
ASSLVRQYEQY	TRBV7-8	.